A single sample is the source of the 15 T cell receptor beta chains below, sequenced in a study of cytomegalovirus exposure and HLA in healthy donors. The study ran its PCR with 60 Vbeta and 13 Jbeta primers. Sequencing used immunoSEQ multiplex PCR; TCRdb keeps in-frame clones, though not all of them. The sample contains about 160,000 clones, roughly 81% of which appear only once. The sequenced sample was PBMCs. The receptors originated from a woman aged 50 to 65 in good health and CMV-seronegative.

The chain carries TRBV11-2 and TRBJ1-1; tentative D call: TRBD1 (5 bases). CDR3 length equals 14 residues. Between the trimmed V and J ends, which lost 1 base and 4 bases, there was a span of 10 bases. CDR1 SGHAT and CDR2 FQNNGV come from the germline V gene. The CDR3 bases are TGTGCCAGCAGCTTAGCAGGCAGGGCCACTGAAGCTTTCTTT. Its translation is CASSLAGRATEAFF.

The chain has TRBV19 and TRBJ2-7, with 9 bases fitting TRBD1. V was pared by 5 bases and J by 2 bases, with 16 bases of the junction left unmatched. This CDR3 is 18 amino acids long. The germline CDR1 and CDR2 sequences are LNHDA and SQIVND (reference sequence). The CDR3 loop reads CASSHGTGIVGATYEQYF. The CDR3 coding sequence is TGTGCCAGTAGTCACGGGACAGGGATTGTCGGGGCCACCTACGAGCAGTACTTC.

The genes are TRBV28 and TRBJ2-7, with D possibly TRBD2 on 5 matching bases. V shed 4 bases and J shed 12 bases, with 19 bases lying between them. Germline CDR1 and CDR2: MDHEN and SYDVKM. CDR3 length: 13 amino acids. The CDR3 DNA follows: TGTGCCAGCAGTTATCTTGACCGGGATAGTGTGTACTTC. Translation gives CASSYLDRDSVYF.

The CDR3 sequence is CASSGGDKSYEQYF. As DNA, the CDR3 is TGTGCCAGCAGCGGGGGGGACAAGTCCTACGAGCAGTACTTC. The genes are TRBV5-4 and TRBJ2-7; a possible D gene is TRBD2 (7 bases). Trimming left V 4 bases short and J 1 base short, with 12 bases between. The CDR3 spans 14 residues. Germline values: CDR1 SGHNT, CDR2 YYREEE (reference sequence).

The gene calls are TRBV28 and TRBJ1-1; 8 bases line up with TRBD1. Germline CDR1 and CDR2: MDHEN and SYDVKM. The CDR3 runs 14 residues. V shed 6 bases and J 1 base; nucleotides not matched to a gene: 4. The chain's CDR3 is CASSKGQENTEAFF. In DNA, the CDR3 is TGTGCCAGCAGCAAGGGACAGGAGAACACTGAAGCTTTCTTT. Supplemented by reference TRBV28 and TRBJ1-1, the full variable domain reads DVKVTQSSRYLVKRTGEKVFLECVQDMDHENMFWYRQDPGLGLRLIYFSYDVKMKEKGDIPEGYSVSREKKERFSLILESASTNQTSMYLCASSKGQENTEAFFGQGTRLTVV.

The genes are TRBV2 and TRBJ2-1; 14 positions match TRBD2. With V trimmed by 11 bases and J by 7 bases, 4 bases remained unmatched. The CDR3 sequence is 13 residues long. Germline V CDR1 and CDR2: SNHLY, FYNNEI. The CDR3 reads CASGLAGVNEQFF. CDR3 in DNA: TGTGCCTCGGGACTAGCGGGGGTAAATGAGCAGTTCTTC.

Comments on this clone: The sample carries other DNA sequences with the same CDR3. This rearrangement joins TRBV5-1 to TRBJ2-3; D not resolved. Germline lookup yields CDR1 SGHRS and CDR2 YFSETQ. The germline V and J ends were trimmed by 0 bases and 1 base, with 6 bases remaining between them. The CDR3 is 14 amino acids. CDR3 loop: CASSLAGGTDTQYF. CDR3 in DNA: TGCGCCAGCAGCTTGGCCGGAGGCACAGATACGCAGTATTTT.

The gene calls are TRBV9 and TRBJ1-3, with 7 bases lining up with TRBD1. Trimming at V came to 5 bases and at J to 8 bases, leaving 16 bases not matched to a gene. Germline loops: CDR1 SGDLS, CDR2 YYNGEE. The CDR3 length is 16 residues. In nucleotides, the CDR3 is TGTGCCAGCAGTCCCGCAGGGGGTGGGCTAGTGGACACCATATATTTT. Translated: CASSPAGGGLVDTIYF.

This clone has just a few counts. The chain has TRBV5-1 and TRBJ2-6; no firm D call. The V end was cut by 0 bases, the J end by 0 bases, with 7 bases between. Germline V CDR1 and CDR2: SGHRS, YFSETQ. The CDR3 loop spans 16 amino acids. CDR3 sequence reads: CASSLALSSGANVLTF. DNA for the CDR3: TGCGCCAGCAGCTTGGCGCTGAGCTCTGGGGCCAACGTCCTGACTTTC. The whole variable domain, filled in from reference TRBV5-1 and TRBJ2-6, reads KAGVTQTPRYLIKTRGQQVTLSCSPISGHRSVSWYQQTPGQGLQFLFEYFSETQRNKGNFPGRFSGRQFSNSRSEMNVSTLELGDSALYLCASSLALSSGANVLTFGAGSRLTVL.

This clone appeared a single time. The chain couples TRBV28 to TRBJ2-7; 7 nucleotides line up with TRBD2. The CDR3 has 16 amino acids. CDR1 and CDR2 from the germline V gene are MDHEN and SYDVKM. The V gene end was trimmed by 6 bases and the J gene end by 2 bases; junction bases not matched to a gene: 13. The CDR3 sequence: CASSFHLAVLTYEQYF. In DNA form, the CDR3 reads TGTGCCAGCAGCTTTCACCTAGCGGTCCTTACCTACGAGCAGTACTTC.

V gene TRBV30 combines with J gene TRBJ1-4, with TRBD1 as a possible D gene (5 bases). Germline values: CDR1 GTSNPN, CDR2 SVGIG (reference sequence). The CDR3 has 14 residues. V was shortened by 5 bases and J by 5 bases, with 15 bases between the two germline ends. The chain's CDR3 is CAWSSGGENEKLFF. CDR3 coding DNA: TGTGCCTGGTCTTCGGGGGGGGAGAATGAAAAACTGTTTTTT. Filled out from reference TRBV30 and TRBJ1-4, the complete variable domain reads SQTIHQWPATLVQPVGSPLSLECTVEGTSNPNLYWYRQAAGRGLQLLFYSVGIGQISSEVPQNLSASRPQDRQFILSSKKLLLSDSGFYLCAWSSGGENEKLFFGSGTQLSVL.

The V gene is TRBV18, the J gene TRBJ2-3, with TRBD1 matching 9 bases. Germline V CDR1 and CDR2: KGHSH, LQKENI. The CDR3 totals 15 residues. V dropped 1 base and J dropped 5; count of bases not matched to a gene: 4. CDR3 amino acids: CASSPQGQGRDTQYF. In nucleotides, the CDR3 is TGTGCCAGCTCACCACAGGGACAGGGACGAGATACGCAGTATTTT.

The chain joins TRBV11-3 to TRBJ2-1, with TRBD2 identical over 7 bases. The V segment lost 3 bases and the J segment 3 bases; nucleotides outside the gene matches: 2. Germline CDR1 is SGHNT and CDR2 is YENEEA. The CDR3 spans 14 residues. The CDR3: CASSFAGDYNEQFF. CDR3 DNA sequence: TGTGCCAGCAGCTTTGCGGGAGACTACAATGAGCAGTTCTTC. Full variable domain (remainder filled in from reference TRBV11-3 and TRBJ2-1): EAGVVQSPRYKIIEKKQPVAFWCNPISGHNTLYWYLQNLGQGPELLIRYENEEAVDDSQLPKDRFSAERLKGVDSTLKIQPAELGDSAVYLCASSFAGDYNEQFFGPGTRLTVL.

This sequence joins TRBV29-1 and TRBJ2-7; D is perhaps TRBD1 (7 bases). The V end was cut by 8 bases, the J end by 5 bases, with 19 bases between. Germline V gene sequence: CDR1 SQVTM, CDR2 ANQGSEA. This CDR3 has 13 residues. Here the CDR3 reads CSTQTGRSNEQYF. The CDR3 DNA reads as TGCAGCACACAGACAGGGAGGTCCAACGAGCAGTACTTC.

This chain connects TRBV6-5 to TRBJ1-1; 9 positions agree with TRBD1. Per the germline V gene, CDR1 is MNHEY and CDR2 is SVGAGI. This CDR3 comprises 15 residues. V trimming: 0 bases; J trimming: 4 bases; junction bases outside the gene matches: 3. CDR3 loop: CASSYSGTGPTEAFF. In nucleotides, the CDR3 is TGTGCCAGCAGTTACTCAGGGACAGGGCCCACTGAAGCTTTCTTT.